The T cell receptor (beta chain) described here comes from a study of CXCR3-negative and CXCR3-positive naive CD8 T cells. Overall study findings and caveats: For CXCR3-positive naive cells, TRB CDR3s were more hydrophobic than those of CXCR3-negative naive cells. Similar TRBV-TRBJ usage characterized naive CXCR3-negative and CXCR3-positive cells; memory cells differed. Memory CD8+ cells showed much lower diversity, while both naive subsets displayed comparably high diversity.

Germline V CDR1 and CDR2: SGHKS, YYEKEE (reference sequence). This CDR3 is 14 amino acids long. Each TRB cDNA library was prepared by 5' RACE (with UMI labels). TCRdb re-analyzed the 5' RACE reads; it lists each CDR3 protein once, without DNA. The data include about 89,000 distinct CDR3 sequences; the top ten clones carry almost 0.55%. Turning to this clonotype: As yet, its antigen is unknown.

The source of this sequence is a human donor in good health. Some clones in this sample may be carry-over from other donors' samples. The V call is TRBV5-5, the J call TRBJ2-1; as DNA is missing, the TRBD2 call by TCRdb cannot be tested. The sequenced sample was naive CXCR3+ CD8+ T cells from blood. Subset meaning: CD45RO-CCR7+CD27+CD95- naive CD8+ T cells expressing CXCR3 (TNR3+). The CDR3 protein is CASSFNSGGGEQFF.